Shown below are 28 T cell receptor beta chains from a single sample sequenced in a study of T-cell memory formation after mild COVID-19. In TCRdb, the 5' RACE reads were re-called with MiXCR into one record per CDR3 protein. Among about 180,000 distinct CDR3 sequences listed, under 20% were seen once. The sample was PBMCs or a T cell subset sorted from them (not recorded which). These receptors were collected from an adult woman who had mild COVID-19 (a few samples of this study predate the infection). Cell type and time point are not known.

This sequence joins TRBV9 and TRBJ2-2, with D perhaps given as TRBD1 or TRBD2 (6 bases each). V gave up 5 bases and J gave up 0 bases, with 11 bases separating them. This CDR3 region has 15 residues. Germline V gene sequence: CDR1 SGDLS, CDR2 YYNGEE. CDR3 nucleotide sequence: TGTGCCAGCAGAGGAGGGGACACGAACACCGGGGAGCTGTTTTTT. Its protein is CASRGGDTNTGELFF.

The chain is built from TRBV4-1 and TRBJ1-2; D remains unclear. Germline CDR1 is MGHRA and CDR2 is YSYEKL. The CDR3 extends over 14 amino acids. Between the trimmed V and J ends, which lost 0 bases and 4 bases, there was a span of 9 bases. CDR3 nucleotides: TGCGCCAGCAGCCAAGATACCTCCCTCTATGGCTACACCTTC. This sequence encodes CASSQDTSLYGYTF.

The chain uses TRBV7-8 and TRBJ1-4; D uncertain. This CDR3 contains 14 residues. Germline values: CDR1 SGHVS, CDR2 FQNEAQ. V lost 3 bases and J 8 bases, leaving 13 bases between the germline ends. Here the CDR3 DNA reads TGTGCCAGCAGCTTCCTCGGGCGGGGAGAAAAACTGTTTTTT. Translation gives CASSFLGRGEKLFF.

This clonotype was detected ten times or more. The rearrangement links TRBV5-1 to TRBJ2-7; D gene ambiguous. The V end was cut by 0 bases, the J end by 4 bases, with 2 bases between. The CDR3 runs to 11 residues. The germline V gene encodes CDR1 SGHRS and CDR2 YFSETQ. The CDR3 region has the DNA TGCGCCAGCAGCTTGGGGTACGAGCAGTACTTC. This gives the protein CASSLGYEQYF.

This clonotype was picked up many times. The V call is TRBV15, the J call TRBJ2-5, with 7 bases fitting TRBD1. The V segment lost 0 bases and the J segment 2 bases; nucleotides outside the gene matches: 3. The CDR3 loop spans 15 amino acids. Germline values: CDR1 LNHNV, CDR2 YYDKDF (reference sequence). The CDR3 DNA follows: TGTGCCACCAGCAGAGATCCGGGACAGCAAGAGACCCAGTACTTC. This sequence encodes CATSRDPGQQETQYF.

This chain links TRBV24-1 with TRBJ2-1; 10 nucleotides align to TRBD1. The germline CDR1 and CDR2 sequences are KGHDR and SFDVKD. The CDR3 has 15 amino acids. Trimming at V came to 4 bases and at J to 8 bases, leaving 7 bases not matched to a gene. The CDR3 reads CATSDQTGTGDEQFF. Written as DNA, the CDR3 is TGTGCCACCAGTGACCAGACCGGGACAGGGGATGAGCAGTTCTTC.

In this sample, this clonotype turned up a few times. This chain connects TRBV7-2 to TRBJ2-3, with D unresolved. V lost 8 bases and J 4 bases, leaving 16 bases between the germline ends. Per the germline V gene, CDR1 is SGHTA and CDR2 is FQGNSA. The CDR3 covers 14 residues. Written as DNA, the CDR3 is TGTGCCAGCCGCGAAGGAAAGTTCGCAGATACGCAGTATTTT. It yields the protein CASREGKFADTQYF.

V gene TRBV29-1 combines with J gene TRBJ2-7; possibly TRBD1 for D (5 bases). The CDR3 contains 19 residues. Germline assignment: CDR1 SQVTM and CDR2 ANQGSEA. Trimming removed 4 bases from V and 6 bases from J, with 34 bases in between. The CDR3 loop is CSVVSVTAPVGRVKREQYF. CDR3 coding DNA: TGCAGCGTTGTCTCGGTGACAGCCCCCGTGGGCAGGGTGAAGCGCGAGCAGTACTTC.

V and J are TRBV7-2 and TRBJ1-2, with D perhaps TRBD1 (6 bases). CDR1 SGHTA and CDR2 FQGNSA come from the germline V gene. V gave up 3 bases and J gave up 2 bases, with 16 bases separating them. The CDR3 extends over 16 amino acids. The CDR3 protein is CASSLERATGNYGYTF. DNA of the CDR3: TGTGCCAGCAGCTTGGAGAGGGCTACAGGGAACTATGGCTACACCTTC.

CDR3 in DNA: TGTGCCAGCAGCTTTTATGGGGGGGCCGTGAAAGATACGCAGTATTTT. This gives the protein CASSFYGGAVKDTQYF. The rearrangement joins TRBV5-4 to TRBJ2-3; weak D call: TRBD2 (7 bases). CDR3 size: 16 residues. Trimming shortened V by 2 bases and J by 5 bases, and 18 bases separated the two germline ends. In germline, CDR1 is SGHNT, CDR2 YYREEE (reference sequence). Full variable domain (remainder filled in from reference TRBV5-4 and TRBJ2-3): ETGVTQSPTHLIKTRGQQVTLRCSSQSGHNTVSWYQQALGQGPQFIFQYYREEENGRGNFPPRFSGLQFPNYSSELNVNALELDDSALYLCASSFYGGAVKDTQYFGPGTRLTVL.

In its sample, this clonotype was seen a few times. CDR3 bases: TGCAGTGCTAGAAGAGATGACACTGAAGCTTTCTTT. The encoded protein is CSARRDDTEAFF. The chain joins TRBV20-1 to TRBJ1-1, with unresolved D. Germline V gene data show CDR1 as DFQATT and CDR2 as SNEGSKA (reference sequence). The CDR3 has 12 amino acids. V lost 2 bases and J lost 3, with 7 bases in between.

CDR3 in amino acids: CASSPTAVGDNYGYTF. CDR3 nucleotides: TGTGCCAGCAGCCCAACGGCCGTAGGGGACAACTATGGCTACACCTTC. The chain joins TRBV3-1 to TRBJ1-2; a weak D match, TRBD1 (5 bases). This CDR3 has 16 amino acids. Germline-derived CDR1 and CDR2 are LGHDT and YNNKEL (reference sequence). Trimming cost V 4 bases and J 2 bases, with 17 bases left between them.

This clonotype was observed a handful of times. CDR3 amino acids: CASNTQGVGSQPQHF. Written as DNA, the CDR3 is TGTGCCAGCAACACACAGGGGGTGGGTAGTCAGCCCCAGCATTTT. The chain has TRBV12-3 or TRBV12-4 and TRBJ1-5; 8 bases match TRBD1. V lost 7 bases to trimming and J lost 6 bases; unmatched junction nucleotides: 11. The CDR3 is 15 amino acids.

This clonotype was seen a few times. V usage is TRBV7-3 and J usage is TRBJ2-5; 9 nucleotides line up with TRBD1. Germline lookup yields CDR1 SGHTA and CDR2 FQGTGA. This CDR3 comprises 14 residues. J lost 5 bases, V lost 5 bases, and 6 bases had no gene match. The CDR3 nucleotides read TGTGCCAGCAGCCTTACAGGGGGCCGCGAGACCCAGTACTTC. Translating gives CASSLTGGRETQYF.

The table lists this clonotype with a few counts. V is TRBV24-1 and J is TRBJ2-3, with 7 positions matching TRBD2. Germline CDR1 is KGHDR and CDR2 is SFDVKD. Losses at the gene ends were 4 bases for V and 5 bases for J; bases not matched to a gene: 17. The length of the CDR3 is 18 residues. The CDR3 region has the DNA TGTGCCACCAGTGACGTGACTCGGACACGCGGGGGAGAAGATACGCAGTATTTT. Its translation: CATSDVTRTRGGEDTQYF.

The chain is built from TRBV7-2 and TRBJ2-7; the match to TRBD1 covers 9 bases. V lost 4 bases and J lost 4; bases outside the gene matches: 8. CDR3 length: 15 residues. The germline CDR1 and CDR2 sequences are SGHTA and FQGNSA. Here the CDR3 reads CASSSLDRGVYEQYF. CDR3 DNA: TGTGCCAGCAGCTCCTTGGACAGGGGTGTGTACGAGCAGTACTTC.

CDR3 sequence (DNA): TGTGCCAGCAGCTTAGAGGCAGGAGACTATGGCTACACCTTC. It codes for CASSLEAGDYGYTF. The chain couples TRBV7-2 to TRBJ1-2; no reliable D call. V was trimmed by 1 base and J by 3 bases, leaving 9 bases between them. Germline V gene lookup returns CDR1 SGHTA and CDR2 FQGNSA. The CDR3 consists of 14 residues.

This clonotype was found a few times. This chain joins TRBV7-9 and TRBJ2-1; TRBD2 agrees at 13 bases. V dropped 5 bases and J dropped 6; count of bases not matched to a gene: 4. Germline CDR1 and CDR2: SEHNR and FQNEAQ (reference sequence). The CDR3 contains 15 residues. The CDR3, as DNA: TGTGCCAGCAGCCTGACTAGCGGGGGGCCCAATGAGCAGTTCTTC. Translating it yields CASSLTSGGPNEQFF.

The chain recombines TRBV5-1 with TRBJ2-1, with D tentatively TRBD2 (5 bases). The CDR3 totals 16 residues. Germline loops: CDR1 SGHRS, CDR2 YFSETQ. V lost 7 bases, J lost 3 bases, and 20 bases lay in between. The DNA for the CDR3 is TGCGCCAGCGGACTTGCCTCGGCAGCTAGCTACAATGAGCAGTTCTTC. Translation: CASGLASAASYNEQFF.

In this sample, this clonotype turned up a few times. The J gene is TRBJ2-5, the V gene TRBV9; the D is unclear. V lost 2 bases and J 2 bases, leaving 7 bases between the germline ends. CDR3 length: 13 amino acids. Germline assignment: CDR1 SGDLS and CDR2 YYNGEE. CDR3: CASSVGRQETQYF. The CDR3 DNA sequence: TGTGCCAGCAGCGTCGGTAGGCAAGAGACCCAGTACTTC.

This clonotype occurred a few times. The gene calls are TRBV3-1 and TRBJ2-2, with D tentatively TRBD2 (5 bases). Trimming removed 6 bases from V and 2 bases from J, with 10 bases in between. Germline values: CDR1 LGHDT, CDR2 YNNKEL (reference sequence). The CDR3 totals 14 residues. The CDR3 protein is CASRRRENTGELFF. The CDR3 DNA follows: TGTGCCAGCAGGAGACGGGAAAACACCGGGGAGCTGTTTTTT. The whole variable domain, remainder taken from reference TRBV3-1 and TRBJ2-2, is DTAVSQTPKYLVTQMGNDKSIKCEQNLGHDTMYWYKQDSKKFLKIMFSYNNKELIINETVPNRFSPKSPDKAHLNLHINSLELGDSAVYFCASRRRENTGELFFGEGSRLTVL.

This clonotype was recorded a few times. The V call is TRBV20-1, the J call TRBJ2-2, with 8 bases matching TRBD1. CDR1 and CDR2 (germline): DFQATT, SNEGSKA (reference sequence). CDR3 size: 14 residues. J lost 1 base, V lost 5 bases, and 3 bases had no gene match. This CDR3 reads CSALGTGNTGELFF. CDR3 nucleotides: TGCAGTGCTCTCGGGACAGGGAACACCGGGGAGCTGTTTTTT.

This sequence joins TRBV29-1 and TRBJ1-2; a weak D match, TRBD1 (5 bases). This CDR3 has 11 residues. The germline V gene has CDR1 SQVTM and CDR2 ANQGSEA. With 4 bases removed from V and 8 bases from J, the gap between germline ends came to 11 bases. The CDR3 bases are TGCAGCGTTGGGGGGTCCTGGGGCTACACCTTC. Amino acid sequence: CSVGGSWGYTF.

This clonotype was found a few times. The chain is built from TRBV6-2 or TRBV6-3 and TRBJ2-1; maybe TRBD1 (6 bases). This CDR3 region has 13 residues. Germline V gene data show CDR1 as MNHEY and CDR2 as SVGEGT. The V end was cut by 2 bases, the J end by 9 bases, with 11 bases between. CDR3 DNA: TGTGCCAGCAGTTACCCGACAGGTGGTGAGCAGTTCTTC. Amino acids: CASSYPTGGEQFF.

Ten or more counts support this clonotype. V gene TRBV7-2 combines with J gene TRBJ2-7; 9 nucleotides align to TRBD1. CDR1 SGHTA and CDR2 FQGNSA come from the germline V gene. The junction had 7 bases not matched to a gene; V was cut back by 9 bases and J by 4 bases. The CDR3 has 13 amino acids. The CDR3 spells CASSRQGVYEQYF. CDR3 nucleotide sequence: TGTGCCAGTAGTCGACAGGGGGTATACGAGCAGTACTTC.

CDR3 sequence reads: CASSIGGTLSSYEQYF. Written as DNA, the CDR3 is TGTGCCAGTAGTATTGGAGGGACCCTGAGCTCCTACGAGCAGTACTTC. This chain connects TRBV19 to TRBJ2-7; tentatively, D is TRBD2 (6 bases). The CDR3 extends over 16 amino acids. Per the germline V gene, CDR1 is LNHDA and CDR2 is SQIVND (reference sequence). Trimming took 3 bases from V and 0 from J, leaving 15 bases between them.

This clonotype was counted between two and nine times. The chain couples TRBV6-1 to TRBJ1-2; D gene ambiguous. Germline-derived CDR1 and CDR2 are MNHNS and SASEGT. V was clipped by 1 base and J by 7 bases, with 7 bases between them. This CDR3 contains 12 residues. The CDR3 coding sequence is TGTGCCAGCAGTGAAGGGACCTCTGGCTACACCTTC. Protein product: CASSEGTSGYTF.

The chain's CDR3 is CASSNGQSYNEQFF. In DNA form, the CDR3 reads TGCGCCAGCAGCAATGGACAGAGCTACAATGAGCAGTTCTTC. V is TRBV5-1 and J is TRBJ2-1, with a weak D call TRBD1 (6 bases). Germline loops: CDR1 SGHRS, CDR2 YFSETQ. The V and J ends lost 4 bases and 3 bases respectively, with 11 bases between them. The CDR3 contains 14 residues.